These 22 T cell receptor beta chains were sequenced from one sample in a study of CD8+CD57+ T cells in acquired aplastic anemia (dated by TCRdb to between 2018 and 2020). TCRdb shows the sequencer as Illumina HiSeq 2000. Profiling of TCR beta VDJ combinations and CDR3 sequences used genomic DNA as the template. TCRdb handled the public reads itself, with Q25 trimming in fastp and clone calling in MiXCR, and kept productive beta chains. Records with the same CDR3 protein are collapsed into one entry carrying the most frequent genes and DNA. In this sample the table shows around 140,000 distinct CDR3 sequences, around two fifths of which occur a single time. The ten largest clones take up less than 8.5% of the sample. Sequencing was performed on sorted CD4+, CD8+, or CD8+CD57+ T cells (not recorded which) from PBMCs. Receptors were obtained from a human donor in good health, serving as a control.

V gene TRBV15 combines with J gene TRBJ2-7, with TRBD2 as a possible D gene (6 bases). CDR3 length: 11 amino acids. The germline V gene encodes CDR1 LNHNV and CDR2 YYDKDF (reference sequence). The V gene lost 8 bases and the J gene lost 4 bases, with 9 bases spanning the gap. The DNA of the CDR3 is TGTGCCACCCGGAGGGGTTACGAGCAGTACTTC. This sequence encodes CATRRGYEQYF. Variable domain in full (rest from reference TRBV15 and TRBJ2-7): DAMVIQNPRYQVTQFGKPVTLSCSQTLNHNVMYWYQQKSSQAPKLLFHYYDKDFNNEADTPDNFQSRRPNTSFCFLDIRSPGLGDTAMYLCATRRGYEQYFGPGTRLTVT.

This clonotype was counted a few times. V and J are TRBV29-1 and TRBJ2-2, with D perhaps matching TRBD1 (7 bases). The germline gives CDR1 SQVTM, CDR2 ANQGSEA. This CDR3 has 14 amino acids. The CDR3 sequence: CSAITSRGTGELFF. CDR3 nucleotides: TGCAGTGCCATAACTAGCAGGGGGACCGGGGAGCTGTTTTTT.

This clonotype was recorded once. The gene calls are TRBV29-1 and TRBJ2-7; D is unclear. In germline, CDR1 is SQVTM, CDR2 ANQGSEA. The V and J ends lost 0 bases and 4 bases respectively, with 7 bases between them. The CDR3 length is 12 residues. The CDR3 nucleotides read TGCAGCGTTGAAGAGCCCCGTTACGAGCAGTACTTC. Amino acid sequence: CSVEEPRYEQYF.

This clonotype was seen repeatedly, ten times or more. The V gene is TRBV3-1, the J gene TRBJ1-5; D call uncertain. Germline V CDR1 and CDR2: LGHDT, YNNKEL (reference sequence). Trimming removed 0 bases at V and 0 bases at J, with 9 bases between. This CDR3 spans 16 amino acids. The CDR3 spells CASSQDRTISNQPQHF. In DNA, the CDR3 is TGTGCCAGCAGCCAAGATCGCACTATTAGCAATCAGCCCCAGCATTTT.

This clonotype was counted between two and nine times. This chain links TRBV5-6 with TRBJ2-3, with 14 bases matching TRBD2. Germline assignment: CDR1 SGHDT and CDR2 YYEEEE. The CDR3 spans 15 residues. V gave up 3 bases and J gave up 7 bases; unmatched junction bases: 4. Here the CDR3 reads CASSSGLAGVYTQYF. Written as DNA, the CDR3 is TGTGCCAGCAGCTCGGGACTAGCGGGGGTATATACGCAGTATTTT.

This clonotype appeared once. V is TRBV7-2 and J is TRBJ1-2; 11 nucleotides agree with TRBD1. V lost 5 bases and J lost 8; bases outside the gene matches: 4. The CDR3 has 13 amino acids. The germline V gene encodes CDR1 SGHTA and CDR2 FQGNSA. The CDR3 sequence: CASSQDRGQGYTF. CDR3 in DNA: TGTGCCAGCAGCCAGGACAGGGGGCAAGGCTACACCTTC.

The J gene is TRBJ1-6, the V gene TRBV10-2; D possibly corresponds to TRBD1 (5 bases). This CDR3 spans 14 amino acids. Trimming removed 2 bases from V and 7 bases from J, with 9 bases in between. The germline V gene has CDR1 WSHSY and CDR2 SAAADI. CDR3 loop: CASSERQGNSPLHF. In nucleotides, the CDR3 is TGCGCCAGCAGTGAGCGGCAGGGAAATTCACCCCTCCACTTT.

The CDR3, as DNA: TGTGCCAGCAGGGGGACGGGCCTCAGGGAGCTGTTTTTT. Translating gives CASRGTGLRELFF. The chain has TRBV2 and TRBJ2-2; the D gene could be TRBD1 or TRBD2 (5 bases each). V was cut by 6 bases and J by 9 bases, with 14 bases left in between. The germline CDR1 and CDR2 sequences are SNHLY and FYNNEI. The CDR3 extends over 13 amino acids.

This clonotype turned up a few times. The chain carries TRBV30 and TRBJ1-5, with D uncertain. This CDR3 has 14 amino acids. The V and J ends lost 2 bases and 13 bases respectively, with 21 bases between them. CDR1 GTSNPN and CDR2 SVGIG come from the germline V gene (reference sequence). The CDR3 sequence: CAWSSGSPLLNQHF. In nucleotides, the CDR3 is TGTGCCTGGAGTTCCGGGAGTCCCCTTCTTAATCAGCATTTT.

About this clonotype: Relative to the germline gene, one junction end is altered; a read error may explain this. The J gene is TRBJ1-3, the V gene TRBV5-6; possible D gene TRBD1, 5 bases. CDR1 is SGHDT and CDR2 is YYEEEE in the germline V gene. This CDR3 contains 14 residues. The CDR3 DNA sequence: TGTCCCAGCAGCTTCGGGACGCTAGGAAACACCATATATTTT. Its protein product is CPSSFGTLGNTIYF.

The V and J genes are TRBV19 and TRBJ1-1; 8 bases align to TRBD1. The CDR3 spans 13 residues. With V trimmed by 5 bases and J by 5 bases, 4 bases remained unmatched. The germline V gene has CDR1 LNHDA and CDR2 SQIVND (reference sequence). The CDR3 spells CASSSTGGTEAFF. In DNA, the CDR3 is TGTGCCAGTAGTTCCACAGGGGGAACTGAAGCTTTCTTT.

The gene calls are TRBV10-3 and TRBJ2-3, with D possibly TRBD2 on 6 matching bases. The CDR3 length is 16 residues. Trimming removed 1 base from V and 2 bases from J, with 13 bases in between. The germline gives CDR1 ENHRY, CDR2 SYGVKD. The CDR3 bases are TGTGCCATCAGTGAGTTGCTGGGAGGAAACACAGATACGCAGTATTTT. Protein sequence: CAISELLGGNTDTQYF.

This clonotype was seen at least ten times. This chain joins TRBV20-1 and TRBJ1-1; D might be TRBD1 (5 bases). This CDR3 has 13 residues. Looked up from germline, CDR1 is DFQATT and CDR2 is SNEGSKA (reference sequence). The ends were cut back, 5 bases at V and 3 bases at J, with 13 bases in the middle. DNA for the CDR3: TGCAGTGCTGCGGGACCAACAGACACTGAAGCTTTCTTT. Protein: CSAAGPTDTEAFF.

This clonotype has ten or more counts. The chain joins TRBV19 to TRBJ2-1; 7 bases fit TRBD2. V shed 2 bases and J 3 bases; nucleotides not matched to a gene: 1. The CDR3 totals 14 residues. CDR1 LNHDA and CDR2 SQIVND come from the germline V gene (reference sequence). The CDR3 DNA reads as TGTGCCAGTAGTATATCTAGCGGCTACAATGAGCAGTTCTTC. It translates to CASSISSGYNEQFF.

The chain has TRBV25-1 and TRBJ2-1, with 7 bases lining up with TRBD2. Germline V gene sequence: CDR1 MGHDK, CDR2 SYGVNS. This CDR3 has 16 residues. The J segment lost 1 base and the V segment lost 6 bases, leaving 9 bases of the junction unmatched. Written as DNA, the CDR3 is TGTGCCAGCAGCGATTTTAACGGGGGGTCCTACAATGAGCAGTTCTTC. Its translation is CASSDFNGGSYNEQFF.

In this sample, this clonotype turned up many times. The chain carries TRBV6-1 and TRBJ1-2; tentatively, D is TRBD1 (5 bases). The V gene's germline CDR1 is MNHNS and CDR2 SASEGT. V was pared by 4 bases and J by 7 bases, with 16 bases between. This CDR3 contains 14 residues. The CDR3 loop reads CASSVLQEAGGYTF. The DNA for the CDR3 is TGTGCCAGCAGTGTGTTACAGGAGGCCGGTGGCTACACCTTC.

The V call is TRBV11-2, the J call TRBJ2-7; no firm D call. The germline CDR1 and CDR2 sequences are SGHAT and FQNNGV. The CDR3 is 12 residues long. V shed 0 bases and J shed 6 bases, with 6 bases lying between them. The CDR3 spells CASSLEMGEQYF. The CDR3 DNA follows: TGTGCCAGCAGCTTAGAAATGGGCGAGCAGTACTTC.

Only a few counts were recorded for this clonotype. V usage is TRBV30 and J usage is TRBJ1-4; D remains unclear. Trimming removed 0 bases at V and 8 bases at J, with 7 bases between. This CDR3 has 12 residues. The V gene's germline CDR1 is GTSNPN and CDR2 SVGIG (reference sequence). The CDR3, as DNA: TGTGCCTGGAGTGTACAGAACGAAAAACTGTTTTTT. Translation gives CAWSVQNEKLFF.

This clonotype was picked up many times. CDR3 protein: CASSFSWEQFF. In DNA, the CDR3 is TGTGCCAGCAGCTTTTCATGGGAGCAGTTCTTC. The chain has TRBV7-9 and TRBJ2-1; no reliable D call. Germline values: CDR1 SEHNR, CDR2 FQNEAQ (reference sequence). This CDR3 is 11 amino acids long. V lost 3 bases to trimming and J lost 10 bases, with 7 bases between them.

This clonotype was picked up many times. The rearrangement uses TRBV6-1 and TRBJ1-1; tentatively, D is TRBD1 (5 bases). Germline loops: CDR1 MNHNS, CDR2 SASEGT. The V end lost 6 bases, the J end lost 14 bases, and 16 bases lay between the germline ends. The CDR3 covers 11 residues. This chain's CDR3 is CASSRDGKKFF. CDR3 DNA sequence: TGTGCCAGCAGCCGGGACGGCAAGAAGTTCTTT.

V gene TRBV29-1 combines with J gene TRBJ1-2; D is unresolved. Trimming removed 3 bases from V and 4 bases from J, with 15 bases in between. This CDR3 is 14 amino acids long. Germline V gene data show CDR1 as SQVTM and CDR2 as ANQGSEA. Here the CDR3 reads CSVDPGTDVYGYTF. CDR3 nucleotide sequence: TGCAGCGTTGATCCGGGAACCGACGTCTATGGCTACACCTTC.

Points on this clonotype: In this CDR3 the conserved last residue, phenylalanine or tryptophan, is missing, so a read error is likely. The chain combines TRBV10-2 with TRBJ2-3; D unresolved. This CDR3 spans 15 amino acids. Looked up from germline, CDR1 is WSHSY and CDR2 is SAAADI. The CDR3 DNA sequence: TGCGCCAGCAGTGACCCCCTAGTCCCTCCAGACACGCAGTATTCT. Translating it yields CASSDPLVPPDTQYS.